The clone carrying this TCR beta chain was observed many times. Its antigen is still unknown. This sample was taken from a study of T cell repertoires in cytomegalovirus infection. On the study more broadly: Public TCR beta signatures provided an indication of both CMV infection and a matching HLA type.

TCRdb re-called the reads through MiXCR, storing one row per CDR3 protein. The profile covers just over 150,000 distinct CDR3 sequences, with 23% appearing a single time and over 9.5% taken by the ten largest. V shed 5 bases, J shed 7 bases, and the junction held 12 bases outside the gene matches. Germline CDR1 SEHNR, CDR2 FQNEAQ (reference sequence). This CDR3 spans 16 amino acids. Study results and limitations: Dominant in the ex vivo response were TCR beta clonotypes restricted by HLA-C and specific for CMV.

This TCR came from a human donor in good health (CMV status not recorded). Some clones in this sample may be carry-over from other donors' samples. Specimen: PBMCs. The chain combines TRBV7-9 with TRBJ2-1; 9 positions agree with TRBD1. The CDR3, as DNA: TGTGCCAGCAGCCCTCGACAGGGGGGAACGAGGAATGAGCAGTTCTTC. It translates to CASSPRQGGTRNEQFF.